The 26 T cell receptor beta chains below come from one sample, sequenced in a study of blood T cell repertoires in COVID-19. The data were produced by immunoSEQ multiplex PCR, yet TCRdb's version contains in-frame clones alone and is incomplete. The sample has roughly 220,000 clones, 70% to 90% seen once. Material: peripheral blood. The receptors stem from a woman aged 45-65 years with COVID-19, enrolled during active disease.

This clone was found a few times. This sequence joins TRBV18 and TRBJ2-5, with TRBD1 identical over 7 bases. V lost 3 bases to trimming and J lost 5 bases; unmatched junction nucleotides: 6. The CDR3 has 14 residues. Germline V gene lookup returns CDR1 KGHSH and CDR2 LQKENI. The CDR3 is CASSPTGNGETQYF. CDR3 nucleotides: TGTGCCAGCTCACCGACAGGGAACGGGGAGACCCAGTACTTC. The full variable domain, with the rest looked up from reference TRBV18 and TRBJ2-5, is NAGVMQNPRHLVRRRGQEARLRCSPMKGHSHVYWYRQLPEEGLKFMVYLQKENIIDESGMPKERFSAEFPKEGPSILRIQQVVRGDSAAYFCASSPTGNGETQYFGPGTRLLVL.

The rearrangement joins TRBV11-3 to TRBJ2-7; 14 positions match TRBD2. The CDR3 is made up of 17 amino acids. Trimming at V came to 5 bases and at J to 6 bases, leaving 12 bases not matched to a gene. In germline, CDR1 is SGHNT, CDR2 YENEEA. The CDR3 sequence: CASSPEGLAGGSSEQYF. The CDR3, as DNA: TGTGCCAGCAGCCCAGAAGGACTAGCGGGGGGTTCGAGCGAGCAGTACTTC.

The chain combines TRBV19 with TRBJ2-7; D gene unclear. The CDR3 loop spans 14 amino acids. With 2 bases removed from V and 2 bases from J, the gap between germline ends came to 10 bases. Germline V CDR1 and CDR2: LNHDA, SQIVND (reference sequence). The DNA for the CDR3 is TGTGCCAGTAGTATAAACCACGAGACCTACGAGCAGTACGTC. It translates to CASSINHETYEQYV.

J is TRBJ2-7 and V is TRBV7-9; 12 bases align to TRBD2. V lost 5 bases, J lost 6 bases, and 8 bases stayed unmatched. CDR3 length: 15 amino acids. CDR1 and CDR2 (germline): SEHNR, FQNEAQ (reference sequence). The CDR3 reads CASSRNSLAGGEQYF. In nucleotides, the CDR3 is TGTGCCAGCAGCCGTAACTCACTAGCGGGGGGCGAGCAGTACTTC. Filled out from reference TRBV7-9 and TRBJ2-7, the complete variable domain reads DTGVSQNPRHKITKRGQNVTFRCDPISEHNRLYWYRQTLGQGPEFLTYFQNEAQLEKSRLLSDRFSAERPKGSFSTLEIQRTEQGDSAMYLCASSRNSLAGGEQYFGPGTRLTVT.

The chain couples TRBV19 to TRBJ1-5; possibly TRBD1 for D (5 bases). Germline loops: CDR1 LNHDA, CDR2 SQIVND (reference sequence). The V end lost 10 bases, the J end lost 6 bases, and 19 bases lay between the germline ends. This CDR3 contains 14 residues. The CDR3 protein is CATGTDGGSQPQHF. Here the CDR3 DNA reads TGTGCCACAGGGACGGACGGGGGTAGTCAGCCCCAGCATTTT.

V and J are TRBV20-1 and TRBJ1-2; D perhaps matches TRBD1 (5 bases). CDR3 length: 12 residues. CDR1 DFQATT and CDR2 SNEGSKA come from the germline V gene (reference sequence). V lost 6 bases and J 7 bases, leaving 15 bases between the germline ends. CDR3 protein: CSASTGDGGYTF. CDR3 nucleotide sequence: TGCAGTGCGAGTACAGGCGACGGTGGCTACACCTTC.

This clone has only a few counts. This chain uses TRBV6-4 with TRBJ2-1, with 7 nucleotides matching TRBD1. The CDR3 sequence is 14 residues long. From germline, CDR1 is MRHNA and CDR2 SNTAGT. The V segment lost 8 bases and the J segment 0 bases; nucleotides outside the gene matches: 4. CDR3 protein: CASSRGPSYNEQFF. The CDR3 coding sequence is TGTGCCAGCTCTAGGGGGCCCTCCTACAATGAGCAGTTCTTC.

The rearrangement links TRBV3-1 (or the pseudogene TRBV3-2) to TRBJ1-1; the D gene is possibly TRBD1 (5 bases). Trimming took 3 bases from V and 6 from J, leaving 8 bases between them. Looked up from germline, CDR1 is LGHDT and CDR2 is YNNKEL (reference sequence). The CDR3 has 12 residues. The CDR3 nucleotides read TGTGCCAGCAGCCAGACGACAGCTGAAGCTTTCTTT. As protein: CASSQTTAEAFF.

The chain couples TRBV10-3 to TRBJ1-1; 8 nucleotides line up with TRBD1. Trimming took 4 bases from V and 1 from J; bases not matched to a gene: 11. The CDR3 runs 17 residues. Germline CDR1 ENHRY, CDR2 SYGVKD. The CDR3 DNA is TGTGCCATCAGTGCCCCGTGGGCAGGGGGCGCGAACACTGAAGCTTTCTTT. This gives the protein CAISAPWAGGANTEAFF.

J is TRBJ2-2 and V is TRBV5-1; TRBD1 matches 7 bases. CDR1 and CDR2 (germline): SGHRS, YFSETQ. The CDR3 covers 15 residues. Trimming removed 0 bases from V and 3 bases from J; junction bases left unmatched: 2. CDR3 sequence reads: CASSLDRGHTGELFF. For the CDR3, the DNA is TGCGCCAGCAGCTTGGACAGGGGCCACACCGGGGAGCTGTTTTTT.

V and J are TRBV2 and TRBJ2-1, with D maybe TRBD2 (6 bases). V shed 2 bases and J shed 3 bases, with 17 bases lying between them. This CDR3 is built from 17 residues. In germline, CDR1 is SNHLY, CDR2 FYNNEI. Written as DNA, the CDR3 is TGTGCCAGCAGTGAATTCCAGTGGGGCGGGGACTACAATGAGCAGTTCTTC. Encoded protein: CASSEFQWGGDYNEQFF.

V and J are TRBV18 and TRBJ2-7; 9 nucleotides agree with TRBD1. The CDR3 totals 17 residues. V dropped 3 bases and J dropped 1; count of bases not matched to a gene: 10. Germline-derived CDR1 and CDR2 are KGHSH and LQKENI. Here the CDR3 reads CASSPLAGTGRSYEQYV. Written as DNA, the CDR3 is TGTGCCAGCTCACCTTTGGCCGGGACAGGGCGTTCCTACGAGCAGTACGTC.

The V and J genes are TRBV7-8 and TRBJ1-6; D unresolved. The CDR3 is 12 amino acids. Deletions cut 5 bases from V and 7 bases from J, with 6 bases between. Germline V gene sequence: CDR1 SGHVS, CDR2 FQNEAQ. The CDR3 sequence: CASSPSNSPLHF. DNA of the CDR3: TGTGCCAGCAGCCCCTCCAATTCACCCCTCCACTTT.

The chain employs TRBV5-5 and TRBJ2-2, with a tentative D call TRBD1 (6 bases). Germline CDR1 SGHKS, CDR2 YYEKEE (reference sequence). V lost 2 bases to trimming and J lost 2 bases, with 10 bases between them. The CDR3 consists of 15 residues. Written as DNA, the CDR3 is TGTGCCAGCAGCTTCCCGGGACAAAACACCGGGGAGCTGTTTTTT. This encodes CASSFPGQNTGELFF.

The rearrangement links TRBV11-2 to TRBJ1-2; 8 bases fit TRBD1. This CDR3 region has 15 residues. V dropped 4 bases and J dropped 3; count of bases not matched to a gene: 7. Germline-derived CDR1 and CDR2 are SGHAT and FQNNGV. Here the CDR3 DNA reads TGTGCCAGCAGCTCCTACAGGGGGAGAGACTATGGCTACACCTTC. Residues: CASSSYRGRDYGYTF.

In its sample, this clone was seen a few times. For the CDR3, the DNA is TGTGCCAGCAGTGTTTTCATGAACACTGAAGCTTTCTTT. Translation: CASSVFMNTEAFF. V usage is TRBV6-4 and J usage is TRBJ1-1; D not resolved. CDR1 and CDR2 from the germline V gene are MRHNA and SNTAGT. CDR3 length: 13 amino acids. V was shortened by 4 bases and J by 0 bases, with 6 bases between the two germline ends.

V gene TRBV30 combines with J gene TRBJ1-5; D is unclear. The CDR3 runs to 14 residues. CDR1 and CDR2 (germline): GTSNPN, SVGIG (reference sequence). The germline V and J ends were trimmed by 0 bases and 6 bases, with 12 bases remaining between them. CDR3 in DNA: TGTGCCTGGAGTGTCCAAGGGAGCGGTCAGCCCCAGCATTTT. Its translation: CAWSVQGSGQPQHF.

The rearrangement joins TRBV27 to TRBJ2-2, with TRBD1 identical over 9 bases. CDR3 length: 14 amino acids. The J segment lost 7 bases and the V segment lost 6 bases, leaving 6 bases of the junction unmatched. From germline, CDR1 is MNHEY and CDR2 SMNVEV (reference sequence). CDR3 protein: CASRTGTGYGELFF. The CDR3 nucleotides are TGTGCCAGCAGGACCGGGACAGGGTACGGGGAGCTGTTTTTT.

The gene calls are TRBV5-1 and TRBJ1-4; the match to TRBD1 covers 9 bases. V dropped 4 bases and J dropped 6; count of bases not matched to a gene: 4. The CDR3 covers 14 residues. Germline values: CDR1 SGHRS, CDR2 YFSETQ. The CDR3 DNA reads as TGCGCCAGCAGCCAGGGACAGGGTTATGAAAAACTGTTTTTT. Translating gives CASSQGQGYEKLFF.

V usage is TRBV3-1 (or the pseudogene TRBV3-2) and J usage is TRBJ2-3; 7 bases line up with TRBD2. Germline assignment: CDR1 LGHDT and CDR2 YNNKEL (reference sequence). CDR3 size: 15 residues. V dropped 4 bases and J dropped 0; count of bases not matched to a gene: 4. DNA for the CDR3: TGTGCCAGCAGCCGGGGGGGGAGAAGCACAGATACGCAGTATTTT. This sequence encodes CASSRGGRSTDTQYF.

The V gene is TRBV7-3, the J gene TRBJ2-3; TRBD1 might be the D (6 bases). CDR1 and CDR2 from the germline V gene are SGHTA and FQGTGA. Trimming shortened V by 3 bases and J by 4 bases, and 29 bases separated the two germline ends. The CDR3 spans 20 residues. CDR3 bases: TGTGCCAGCAGCTTCGTAGGAAAGACAGGTCCAGACTTAGTGGCAGATACGCAGTATTTT. It codes for CASSFVGKTGPDLVADTQYF.

This chain uses TRBV6-4 with TRBJ2-1; TRBD1 agrees at 8 bases. The ends lost 3 bases at V and 9 bases at J; junction bases unmatched: 13. Germline CDR1 is MRHNA and CDR2 is SNTAGT. CDR3 size: 16 residues. CDR3 nucleotides: TGTGCCAGCAGTGAAGGTGTTTGGCAGGGGGCGGGTGAGCAGTTCTTC. Translating gives CASSEGVWQGAGEQFF.

The chain has TRBV11-2 and TRBJ2-2, with D maybe TRBD1 (6 bases). Trimming took 0 bases from V and 4 from J, leaving 9 bases between them. The germline gives CDR1 SGHAT, CDR2 FQNNGV. The CDR3 covers 15 residues. The CDR3 region has the DNA TGTGCCAGCAGCTTAGAAGGGGGTTTCACCGGGGAGCTGTTTTTT. Translation gives CASSLEGGFTGELFF.

In DNA form, the CDR3 reads TGCGCCAGCAGCCAAAGACAGGGATGGGAGCAGTACGTC. The encoded protein is CASSQRQGWEQYV. The chain has TRBV4-1 and TRBJ2-7; 7 bases agree with TRBD1. With 2 bases clipped from V and 7 bases from J, the junction kept 5 bases outside the gene matches. The CDR3 covers 13 residues. From germline, CDR1 is MGHRA and CDR2 YSYEKL.

The chain uses TRBV9 and TRBJ2-3; D is uncertain. The CDR3 extends over 18 amino acids. V lost 1 base to trimming and J lost 2 bases, with 20 bases between them. In germline, CDR1 is SGDLS, CDR2 YYNGEE. This CDR3 reads CASSVSFAPRRHTDTQYF. CDR3 bases: TGTGCCAGCAGCGTATCTTTTGCCCCCCGACGACACACAGATACGCAGTATTTT.

The chain joins TRBV20-1 to TRBJ2-3, with 8 bases matching TRBD2. Germline CDR1 and CDR2: DFQATT and SNEGSKA (reference sequence). Trimming took 3 bases from V and 6 from J; bases not matched to a gene: 8. This CDR3 spans 14 amino acids. DNA for the CDR3: TGCAGTGCTAGTGCGGCGGGGGGCTGGGATACGCAGTATTTT. Translated, it gives CSASAAGGWDTQYF.